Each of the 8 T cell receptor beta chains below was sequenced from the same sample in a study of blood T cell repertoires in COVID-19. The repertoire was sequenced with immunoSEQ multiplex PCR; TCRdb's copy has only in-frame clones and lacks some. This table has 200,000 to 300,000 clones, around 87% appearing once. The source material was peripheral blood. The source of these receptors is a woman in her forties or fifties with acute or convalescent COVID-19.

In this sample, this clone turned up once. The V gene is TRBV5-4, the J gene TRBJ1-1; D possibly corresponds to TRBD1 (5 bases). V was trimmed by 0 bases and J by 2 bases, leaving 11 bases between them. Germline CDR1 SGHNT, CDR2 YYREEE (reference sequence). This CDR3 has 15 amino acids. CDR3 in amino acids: CASSLVGVGNTEAFF. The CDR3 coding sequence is TGTGCCAGCAGCTTGGTAGGGGTCGGAAACACTGAAGCTTTCTTT.

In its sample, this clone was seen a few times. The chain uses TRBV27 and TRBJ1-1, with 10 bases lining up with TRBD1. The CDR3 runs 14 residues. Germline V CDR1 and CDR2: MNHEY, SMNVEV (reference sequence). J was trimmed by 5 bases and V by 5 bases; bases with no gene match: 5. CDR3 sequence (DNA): TGTGCCAGCAGTGCCGACAGGGGGCGGACTGAAGCTTTCTTT. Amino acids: CASSADRGRTEAFF.

CDR3: CASRRGGQYNSPLHF. As DNA, the CDR3 is TGTGCCAGTAGACGCGGCGGACAGTATAATTCACCCCTCCACTTT. The chain employs TRBV19 and TRBJ1-6; the D gene is possibly TRBD1 (6 bases). CDR1 LNHDA and CDR2 SQIVND come from the germline V gene (reference sequence). This CDR3 is 15 amino acids long. The V gene lost 6 bases and the J gene lost 4 bases, with 13 bases spanning the gap.

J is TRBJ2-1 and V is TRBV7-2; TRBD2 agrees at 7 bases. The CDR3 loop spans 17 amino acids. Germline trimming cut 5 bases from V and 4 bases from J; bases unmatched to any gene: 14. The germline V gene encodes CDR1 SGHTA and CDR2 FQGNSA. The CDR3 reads CASSPTRGGTYYNEQFF. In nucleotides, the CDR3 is TGTGCCAGCAGCCCGACCCGGGGAGGGACCTATTACAATGAGCAGTTCTTC.

The DNA for the CDR3 is TGTGCCAGCAGCGTCATGAACAGGGTTTTCGTCGGGGAGCTGTTTTTT. Residues: CASSVMNRVFVGELFF. This chain connects TRBV5-6 to TRBJ2-2; tentatively, D is TRBD1 (6 bases). Trimming removed 4 bases from V and 7 bases from J, with 20 bases in between. Germline CDR1 is SGHDT and CDR2 is YYEEEE. The CDR3 totals 16 residues. The complete variable domain, with remaining parts taken from reference TRBV5-6 and TRBJ2-2, reads DAGVTQSPTHLIKTRGQQVTLRCSPKSGHDTVSWYQQALGQGPQFIFQYYEEEERQRGNFPDRFSGHQFPNYSSELNVNALLLGDSALYLCASSVMNRVFVGELFFGEGSRLTVL.

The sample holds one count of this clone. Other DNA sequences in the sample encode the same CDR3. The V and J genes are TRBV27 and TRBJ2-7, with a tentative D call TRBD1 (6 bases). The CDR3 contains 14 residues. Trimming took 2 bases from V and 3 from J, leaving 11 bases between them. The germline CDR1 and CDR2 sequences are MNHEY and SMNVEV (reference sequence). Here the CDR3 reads CASSLKQGNYEQYF. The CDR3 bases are TGTGCCAGCAGTTTAAAACAGGGTAACTACGAGCAGTACTTC.

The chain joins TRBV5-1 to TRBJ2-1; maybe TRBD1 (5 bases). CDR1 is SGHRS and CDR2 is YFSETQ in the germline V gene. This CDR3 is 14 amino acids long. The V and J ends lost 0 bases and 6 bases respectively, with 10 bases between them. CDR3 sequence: CASSLEGISNEQFF. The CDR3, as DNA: TGCGCCAGCAGCTTGGAGGGGATCAGCAATGAGCAGTTCTTC.

The DNA of the CDR3 is TGTGCCAGCAGCCGGACAGGGGTTCAGCCCCAGCATTTT. Translation: CASSRTGVQPQHF. This chain joins TRBV6-5 and TRBJ1-5, with 9 bases aligning to TRBD1. The germline CDR1 and CDR2 sequences are MNHEY and SVGAGI. V lost 6 bases to trimming and J lost 6 bases; unmatched junction nucleotides: 3. This CDR3 has 13 amino acids.